This T cell receptor beta chain was sequenced during a study of T cell changes during pregnancy in multiple sclerosis. Only in-frame clones appear in the TCRdb table, and some are missing; sequencing was by immunoSEQ multiplex PCR. The repertoire holds around 60,000 clones, roughly 89% seen once, with approximately 1.5% in the top ten. The CDR3 extends over 13 amino acids. With 4 bases removed from V and 7 bases from J, the gap between germline ends came to 15 bases. Germline assignment: CDR1 SGHKS and CDR2 YYEKEE (reference sequence). The sample in question was peripheral blood, obtained in the second trimester of pregnancy. This TCR derives from a female donor with multiple sclerosis, enrolled in a pregnancy study. The chain links TRBV5-5 to TRBJ2-7; a possible D gene is TRBD1 (6 bases). The CDR3 DNA is TGTGCCAGCAGCAAAGGGTTACAGGGAGAGCAGTACTTC. It codes for CASSKGLQGEQYF.